This paragraph covers one T cell receptor (beta chain) sequence. The antigen is unknown. The CDR3 totals 12 residues. This entry comes from a study of T cells expressing NK-cell markers. Across the study: There were seven HCMV-seropositive donors and one seronegative donor among the eight sequenced. Whole-study results and caveats: Dominance of the CD3+CD56-NKG2C+ fraction by these clonotypes also held in several donors.

TCRdb re-called the 5' RACE reads; every CDR3 protein appears as one record, without DNA. The sample table includes approximately 460,000 distinct CDR3 sequences. The chain links TRBV5-3 to TRBJ1-5. TRBV5-3 is treated as an ORF (open reading frame) with a function not yet certain. The sample was blood T cells: a sorted CD56 or NKG2C T cell subset, CD4+ or CD8+ T cells, or bulk PBMC T cells (not recorded which). The sequence derives from a woman between 18 and 70 years old in good health. The CDR3 sequence: CARPSKNQPQHF.